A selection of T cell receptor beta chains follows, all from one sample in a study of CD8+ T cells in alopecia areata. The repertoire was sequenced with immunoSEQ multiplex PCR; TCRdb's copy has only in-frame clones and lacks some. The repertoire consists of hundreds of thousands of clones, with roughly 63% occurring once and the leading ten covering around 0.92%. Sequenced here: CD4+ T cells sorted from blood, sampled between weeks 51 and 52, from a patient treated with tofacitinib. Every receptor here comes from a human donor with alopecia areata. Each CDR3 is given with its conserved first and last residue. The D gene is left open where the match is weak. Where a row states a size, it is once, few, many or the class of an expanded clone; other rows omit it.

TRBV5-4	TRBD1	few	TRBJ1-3	CASSPDRDQNTIYF	TGTGCCAGCAGCCCCGACAGGGATCAGAACACCATATATTTT
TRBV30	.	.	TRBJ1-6	CAGASSYNSPLHF	TGTGCGGGGGCGAGCTCCTATAATTCACCCCTCCACTTT
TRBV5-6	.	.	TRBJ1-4	CASSLGSAGEKLFF	TGTGCCAGCAGCTTGGGGAGTGCCGGTGAAAAACTGTTTTTT
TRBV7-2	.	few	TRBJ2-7	CASSLVWSYEQYF	TGTGCCAGCAGCTTAGTTTGGTCCTACGAGCAGTACTTC
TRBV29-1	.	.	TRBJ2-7	CSGGLTSYEQYF	TGCAGCGGAGGACTGACATCCTACGAGCAGTACTTC
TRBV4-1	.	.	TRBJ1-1	CASSQDTHPAWTEAFF	TGCGCCAGCAGCCAAGATACGCACCCGGCATGGACTGAAGCTTTCTTT
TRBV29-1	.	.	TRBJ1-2	CSVEGYGYTF	TGCAGCGTTGAGGGGTATGGCTACACCTTC
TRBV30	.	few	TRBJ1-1	CAWSPQGPPEAFF	TGTGCCTGGAGTCCCCAAGGCCCCCCTGAAGCTTTCTTT
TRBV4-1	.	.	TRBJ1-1	CASSQASGNTEAFF	TGCGCCAGCAGCCAAGCGTCCGGGAACACTGAAGCTTTCTTT
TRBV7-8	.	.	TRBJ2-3	CAVYWGRITDTQYF	TGTGCCGTTTATTGGGGCAGGATCACAGATACGCAGTATTTT
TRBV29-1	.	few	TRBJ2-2	CSVSTQNTGELFF	TGCAGCGTCAGTACACAGAACACCGGGGAGCTGTTTTTT
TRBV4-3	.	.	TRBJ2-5	CASSPSTGPVETQYF	TGCGCCAGCAGCCCGAGTACGGGACCGGTGGAGACCCAGTACTTC
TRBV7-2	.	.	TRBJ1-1	CASSSRIRRQTNTEAFF	TGTGCCAGCAGCTCTCGAATTAGAAGACAGACGAACACTGAAGCTTTCTTT
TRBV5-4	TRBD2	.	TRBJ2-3	CASSALTTSGARDTQYF	TGTGCCAGCAGCGCCTTGACGACTAGCGGGGCACGGGATACGCAGTATTTT
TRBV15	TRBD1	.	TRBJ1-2	CATSRPGQGTSGYGYTF	TGTGCCACCAGCAGACCGGGACAGGGGACCTCGGGCTATGGCTACACCTTC
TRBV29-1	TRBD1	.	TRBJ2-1	CSVEPGTGESYNEQFF	TGCAGCGTTGAACCTGGAACAGGGGAGTCCTACAATGAGCAGTTCTTC
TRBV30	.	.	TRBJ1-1	CAWSVRDYTEAFF	TGTGCCTGGAGTGTACGGGATTACACTGAAGCTTTCTTT
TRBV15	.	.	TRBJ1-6	CATSRGASYNSPLHF	TGTGCCACCAGCAGAGGGGCCTCCTATAATTCACCCCTCCACTTT
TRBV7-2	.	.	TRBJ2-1	CASSTPNEQFF	TGTGCCAGCAGCACCCCCAATGAGCAGTTCTTC
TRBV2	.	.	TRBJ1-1	CASSPEGITEAFF	TGTGCCAGCAGCCCGGAGGGGATCACTGAAGCTTTCTTT
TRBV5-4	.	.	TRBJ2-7	CASSFSGSYEQYF	TGTGCCAGCAGCTTTTCAGGTTCCTACGAGCAGTACTTC
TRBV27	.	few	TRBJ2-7	CASFRDTSYEQYF	TGTGCCAGCTTTCGGGACACCAGTTACGAGCAGTACTTC
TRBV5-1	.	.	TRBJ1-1	CASSFGGGLNTEAFF	TGCGCCAGCAGCTTCGGGGGCGGGCTGAACACTGAAGCTTTCTTT
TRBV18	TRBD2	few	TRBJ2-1	CASSPGLPGLNEQFF	TGTGCCAGCTCCCCGGGACTACCTGGGCTCAATGAGCAGTTCTTC
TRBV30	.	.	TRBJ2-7	CASGRSYEQYF	TGTGCCTCGGGACGGTCTTACGAGCAGTACTTC
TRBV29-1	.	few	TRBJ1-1	CSVALGVMNTEAFF	TGCAGCGTTGCCTTGGGGGTCATGAACACTGAAGCTTTCTTT
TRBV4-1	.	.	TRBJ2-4	CASSPLRDAKNIQYF	TGCGCCAGCAGCCCGTTACGGGATGCCAAAAACATTCAGTACTTC
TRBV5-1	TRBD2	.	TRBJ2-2	CASSLATTSKDTGELFF	TGCGCCAGCAGCTTGGCGACGACTAGCAAAGACACCGGGGAGCTGTTTTTT
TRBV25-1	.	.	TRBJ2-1	CASQEAGTYNEQFF	TGTGCCAGCCAAGAGGCGGGGACTTACAATGAGCAGTTCTTC
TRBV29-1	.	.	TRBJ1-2	CSPRTDYGYTF	TGCAGCCCCCGGACGGACTATGGCTACACCTTC
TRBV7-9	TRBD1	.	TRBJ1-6	CASSTGQGESSPLHF	TGTGCCAGCAGCACGGGACAGGGGGAAAGCTCACCCCTCCACTTT
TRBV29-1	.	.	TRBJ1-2	CSAPRGARPNYGYTF	TGCAGCGCCCCACGAGGGGCCCGACCCAACTATGGCTACACCTTC
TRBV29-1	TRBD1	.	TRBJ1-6	CSAGTGLGSPLHF	TGCAGCGCCGGGACAGGTCTTGGTTCACCCCTCCACTTT
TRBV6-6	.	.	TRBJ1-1	CASSTGQFNTEAFF	TGTGCCAGCAGCACGGGCCAGTTCAACACTGAAGCTTTCTTT
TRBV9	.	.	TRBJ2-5	CASTRSLGGRMGETQYF	TGTGCCAGCACCCGTTCCCTTGGGGGCCGAATGGGAGAGACCCAGTACTTC
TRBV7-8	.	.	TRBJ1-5	CASSLVGAGQPQHF	TGTGCCAGCAGCTTAGTCGGGGCGGGTCAGCCCCAGCATTTT
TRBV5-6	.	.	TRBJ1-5	CASSLGRSNQPQHF	TGTGCCAGCAGCTTGGGCAGGAGCAATCAGCCCCAGCATTTT
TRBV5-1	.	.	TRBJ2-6	CASSGGANFGANVLTF	TGCGCCAGCAGCGGAGGGGCCAATTTCGGGGCCAACGTCCTGACTTTC
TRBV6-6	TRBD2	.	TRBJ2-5	CASSYGLARETQYF	TGTGCCAGCAGCTACGGACTAGCTCGGGAGACCCAGTACTTC
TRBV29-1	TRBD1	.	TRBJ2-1	CSADRVGNEQFF	TGCAGCGCTGACAGGGTCGGGAATGAGCAGTTCTTC
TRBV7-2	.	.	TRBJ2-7	CASSQTDSYEQYF	TGTGCCAGCAGCCAAACCGATTCCTACGAGCAGTACTTC
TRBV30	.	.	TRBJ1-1	CAWSQVTEAFF	TGTGCCTGGAGTCAGGTCACTGAAGCTTTCTTT
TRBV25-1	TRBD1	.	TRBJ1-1	CASSAWGTGVNTEAFF	TGTGCCAGCAGTGCGTGGGGGACAGGGGTAAACACTGAAGCTTTCTTT
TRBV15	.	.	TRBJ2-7	CATSRGSGYEQYF	TGTGCCACCAGCAGGGGTTCGGGGTACGAGCAGTACTTC
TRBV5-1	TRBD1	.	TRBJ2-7	CASSVGQGASYEQYF	TGCGCCAGCAGCGTAGGACAGGGGGCCTCCTACGAGCAGTACTTC
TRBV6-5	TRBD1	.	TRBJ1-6	CASSTTGGDNSPLHF	TGTGCCAGCAGCACGACAGGGGGCGATAATTCACCCCTCCACTTT
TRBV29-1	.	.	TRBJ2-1	CSVAQGLYEQFF	TGCAGCGTTGCGCAGGGACTCTATGAGCAGTTCTTC
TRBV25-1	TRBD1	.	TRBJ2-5	CASARDSAQETQYF	TGTGCCAGCGCTAGGGACAGCGCACAAGAGACCCAGTACTTC
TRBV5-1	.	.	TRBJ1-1	CASSSGARGTEAFF	TGCGCCAGCAGCTCAGGGGCGCGGGGCACTGAAGCTTTCTTT
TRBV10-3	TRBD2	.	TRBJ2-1	CAISPLGSGGLNEQFF	TGTGCCATCAGCCCCCTAGGAAGCGGGGGCCTAAATGAGCAGTTCTTC
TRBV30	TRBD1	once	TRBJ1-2	CAWSHWTGTPGYTF	TGTGCCTGGAGTCACTGGACAGGGACCCCTGGCTACACCTTC
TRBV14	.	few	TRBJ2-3	CASSQIASTDTQYF	TGTGCCAGCAGCCAAATCGCTAGCACAGATACGCAGTATTTT
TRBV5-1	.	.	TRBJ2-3	CASSQTDTQYF	TGCGCCAGCAGCCAGACAGATACGCAGTATTTT
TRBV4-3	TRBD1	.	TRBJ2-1	CASSQDSGQGLEQFF	TGCGCCAGCAGCCAAGATTCGGGACAGGGACTTGAGCAGTTCTTC
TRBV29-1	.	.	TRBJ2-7	CSVRTATYEQYF	TGCAGCGTCCGGACAGCTACCTACGAGCAGTACTTC
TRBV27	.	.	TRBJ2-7	CASSPGTEQYF	TGTGCCAGCAGTCCCGGGACAGAGCAGTACTTC
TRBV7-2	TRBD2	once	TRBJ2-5	CASSLSSGGAGETQYF	TGTGCCAGCAGCTTGTCTAGCGGGGGGGCCGGGGAGACCCAGTACTTC
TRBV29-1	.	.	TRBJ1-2	CSVGPAQKGYTF	TGCAGCGTTGGGCCTGCGCAAAAGGGCTACACCTTC